The 20 T cell receptor beta chains in this list originate from one sample, sequenced in a study of cytomegalovirus exposure and HLA in healthy donors. Primers: 60 Vbeta forward and 13 Jbeta reverse. Only in-frame clones appear in the TCRdb table, and some are missing; sequencing was by immunoSEQ multiplex PCR. The sample includes about 130,000 clones, around 73% seen only once; the top ten take 1.2%. The sequencing input was PBMCs. These receptors all stem from a man aged 45-65 years in good health and CMV-seronegative.

A single count supports this clone. J is TRBJ2-1 and V is TRBV5-1, with D tentatively TRBD1 (6 bases). Trimming stripped 5 bases from V and 9 bases from J, with 18 bases between. CDR1 and CDR2 from the germline V gene are SGHRS and YFSETQ. The CDR3 has 14 residues. The CDR3 DNA follows: TGCGCCAGCAGGGGGTTTGCAGGGGAAATTGAGCAGTTCTTC. This encodes CASRGFAGEIEQFF.

CDR3 loop: CASSPRGSGSIDNEQFF. CDR3 sequence (DNA): TGTGCCAGTAGTCCCCGGGGTAGCGGGAGTATTGACAATGAGCAGTTCTTC. The V gene is TRBV19, the J gene TRBJ2-1; 9 nucleotides agree with TRBD2. Trimming removed 5 bases from V and 5 bases from J; junction bases left unmatched: 13. This CDR3 region has 17 residues. Germline V gene data show CDR1 as LNHDA and CDR2 as SQIVND (reference sequence).

The chain employs TRBV7-2 and TRBJ2-5; no definite D call. V shed 0 bases and J shed 5 bases, with 7 bases lying between them. Germline V gives CDR1 SGHTA, CDR2 FQGNSA. This CDR3 contains 13 residues. CDR3 amino acids: CASSLASSETQYF. The DNA of the CDR3 is TGTGCCAGCAGCTTAGCTAGCTCTGAGACCCAGTACTTC.

The gene calls are TRBV7-9 and TRBJ2-5; TRBD1 agrees at 9 bases. V shed 2 bases and J 4 bases; nucleotides not matched to a gene: 8. Looked up from germline, CDR1 is SEHNR and CDR2 is FQNEAQ (reference sequence). The CDR3 runs to 16 residues. CDR3 sequence reads: CASSLIEDRGRETQYF. The CDR3 DNA is TGTGCCAGCAGCTTAATAGAGGACAGGGGACGAGAGACCCAGTACTTC. The full variable domain, rest sourced from reference TRBV7-9 and TRBJ2-5, is DTGVSQNPRHKITKRGQNVTFRCDPISEHNRLYWYRQTLGQGPEFLTYFQNEAQLEKSRLLSDRFSAERPKGSFSTLEIQRTEQGDSAMYLCASSLIEDRGRETQYFGPGTRLLVL.

The rearrangement joins TRBV2 to TRBJ2-7, with a weak D call TRBD2 (6 bases). This CDR3 is built from 12 residues. Trimming removed 2 bases at V and 13 bases at J, with 15 bases between. Germline CDR1 reads SNHLY; CDR2 reads FYNNEI. Written as DNA, the CDR3 is TGTGCCAGCAGTGAAATTGGGCCCGGGGGTTACTTC. Translation gives CASSEIGPGGYF.

The CDR3 DNA reads TGTGCCAGCAGTTCTCCTCTAAGGGGACTAGCGGGAGGTGAGCAGTACTTC. Amino acids: CASSSPLRGLAGGEQYF. J is TRBJ2-7 and V is TRBV13, with 15 nucleotides matching TRBD2. This CDR3 contains 17 residues. Germline CDR1 is PRHDT and CDR2 is FYEKMQ (reference sequence). V dropped 6 bases and J dropped 7; count of bases not matched to a gene: 13. The full variable domain, its missing parts supplied by reference TRBV13 and TRBJ2-7, is AAGVIQSPRHLIKEKRETATLKCYPIPRHDTVYWYQQGPGQDPQFLISFYEKMQSDKGSIPDRFSAQQFSDYHSELNMSSLELGDSALYFCASSSPLRGLAGGEQYFGPGTRLTVT.

This clone has a single count. The chain uses TRBV28 and TRBJ2-4; the match to TRBD1 covers 10 bases. Unmatched junction bases numbered 5, after V lost 6 bases and J lost 9 bases. The CDR3 is 13 amino acids. Germline V gene lookup returns CDR1 MDHEN and CDR2 SYDVKM. This chain's CDR3 is CASRRQGASIQYF. CDR3 coding DNA: TGTGCCAGCAGGCGACAGGGGGCCAGCATTCAGTACTTC.

This chain connects TRBV5-4 to TRBJ2-3; 9 bases are a match to TRBD1. CDR1 SGHNT and CDR2 YYREEE come from the germline V gene (reference sequence). The junction had 7 bases not matched to a gene; V was cut back by 3 bases and J by 11 bases. The CDR3 extends over 13 amino acids. Here the CDR3 reads CASSSTGGIRQYF. Here the CDR3 DNA reads TGTGCCAGCAGCTCCACAGGGGGCATAAGGCAGTATTTT. Looking up the rest from reference TRBV5-4 and TRBJ2-3 gives the full variable domain: ETGVTQSPTHLIKTRGQQVTLRCSSQSGHNTVSWYQQALGQGPQFIFQYYREEENGRGNFPPRFSGLQFPNYSSELNVNALELDDSALYLCASSSTGGIRQYFGPGTRLTVL.

The genes are TRBV6-6 and TRBJ1-2, with TRBD1 matching over 12 bases. Trimming at V came to 2 bases and at J to 8 bases, leaving 6 bases not matched to a gene. There are 15 residues in the CDR3. In germline, CDR1 is MNHNY, CDR2 SVGAGI (reference sequence). Here the CDR3 reads CASSYGGQGAEGYTF. For the CDR3, the DNA is TGTGCCAGCAGTTACGGGGGACAGGGGGCAGAAGGCTACACCTTC.

The V and J genes are TRBV27 and TRBJ2-1, with TRBD1 as a possible D gene (5 bases). The CDR3 extends over 16 amino acids. Trimming took 0 bases from V and 0 from J, leaving 9 bases between them. Germline V lookup: CDR1 MNHEY, CDR2 SMNVEV (reference sequence). CDR3 residues: CASSLSTESSYNEQFF. Here the CDR3 DNA reads TGTGCCAGCAGTTTATCGACAGAGAGCTCCTACAATGAGCAGTTCTTC.

This clone showed up just once. V usage is TRBV6-6 and J usage is TRBJ1-1, with D uncertain. Trimming shortened V by 7 bases and J by 5 bases, and 11 bases separated the two germline ends. This CDR3 region has 12 residues. Germline values: CDR1 MNHNY, CDR2 SVGAGI (reference sequence). The CDR3 reads CASTSPETEAFF. The CDR3 nucleotides are TGTGCCAGCACCTCGCCAGAAACTGAAGCTTTCTTT.

The rearrangement uses TRBV29-1 and TRBJ2-1; 14 positions match TRBD2. Germline V gene sequence: CDR1 SQVTM, CDR2 ANQGSEA. The trim removed 7 bases at V and 4 bases at J, leaving 3 bases unmatched. The CDR3 contains 14 residues. The CDR3 loop reads CSGRLAGGYNEQFF. CDR3 DNA sequence: TGCAGCGGCCGACTAGCGGGAGGGTACAATGAGCAGTTCTTC.

This chain connects TRBV7-2 to TRBJ2-2, with D unresolved. The V gene's germline CDR1 is SGHTA and CDR2 FQGNSA. V was clipped by 1 base and J by 6 bases, with 12 bases between them. This CDR3 has 15 residues. The CDR3 nucleotides are TGTGCCAGCAGCTTAGACGGTCGGCGGCCCGGGGAGCTGTTTTTT. Amino acid sequence: CASSLDGRRPGELFF.

The rearrangement uses TRBV18 and TRBJ2-5, with 8 bases that match TRBD2. Trimming removed 0 bases from V and 2 bases from J; junction bases left unmatched: 2. From germline, CDR1 is KGHSH and CDR2 LQKENI. This CDR3 spans 15 amino acids. CDR3 residues: CASSPPGRGQETQYF. The CDR3 nucleotides read TGTGCCAGCTCACCACCCGGGAGGGGACAAGAGACCCAGTACTTC.

The table lists this clone with a few counts. This chain links TRBV28 with TRBJ1-1, with TRBD1 matching 10 bases. Unmatched junction bases numbered 4, after V lost 6 bases and J lost 0 bases. The CDR3 extends over 15 amino acids. Looked up from germline, CDR1 is MDHEN and CDR2 is SYDVKM. CDR3 DNA: TGTGCCAGCAGGGTGACAGGGGGCATGAACACTGAAGCTTTCTTT. Encoded protein: CASRVTGGMNTEAFF.

Here the CDR3 reads CASSASQGEGEKLFF. In DNA form, the CDR3 reads TGTGCCAGCAGCGCCTCACAGGGGGAGGGAGAAAAACTGTTTTTT. The V and J genes are TRBV7-6 and TRBJ1-4; 8 bases are shared with TRBD1. This CDR3 spans 15 amino acids. V was pared by 5 bases and J by 8 bases, with 10 bases of the junction left unmatched. Germline V gene sequence: CDR1 SGHVS, CDR2 FNYEAQ.

In its sample, this clone was seen a few times. The chain joins TRBV7-9 to TRBJ1-2; D ambiguous. The CDR3 length is 12 residues. Between the trimmed V and J ends, which lost 5 bases and 7 bases, there was a span of 11 bases. Germline loops: CDR1 SEHNR, CDR2 FQNEAQ (reference sequence). The CDR3 here is CASSHKEGGYTF. In nucleotides, the CDR3 is TGTGCCAGCAGCCACAAGGAGGGTGGCTACACCTTC.

This clone came up once. The chain couples TRBV7-3 to TRBJ2-2; D is ambiguous. The ends were cut back, 1 base at V and 2 bases at J, with 14 bases in the middle. CDR1 SGHTA and CDR2 FQGTGA come from the germline V gene. The CDR3 covers 17 residues. CDR3 in DNA: TGTGCCAGCAGCTTAAACCCCCCTGGGCCCAACACCGGGGAGCTGTTTTTT. Translation: CASSLNPPGPNTGELFF.

The gene calls are TRBV5-1 and TRBJ2-5; 10 nucleotides agree with TRBD2. Germline loops: CDR1 SGHRS, CDR2 YFSETQ. This CDR3 is 15 amino acids long. V dropped 3 bases and J dropped 3; count of bases not matched to a gene: 5. CDR3: CASSSSGSSEETQYF. DNA of the CDR3: TGCGCCAGCAGCTCTAGCGGGAGTAGTGAAGAGACCCAGTACTTC. The full variable domain, its missing parts supplied by reference TRBV5-1 and TRBJ2-5, is KAGVTQTPRYLIKTRGQQVTLSCSPISGHRSVSWYQQTPGQGLQFLFEYFSETQRNKGNFPGRFSGRQFSNSRSEMNVSTLELGDSALYLCASSSSGSSEETQYFGPGTRLLVL.

V and J are TRBV2 and TRBJ2-1; 12 bases fit TRBD2. The germline CDR1 and CDR2 sequences are SNHLY and FYNNEI. The CDR3 runs 13 residues. Losses at the gene ends were 9 bases for V and 7 bases for J; bases not matched to a gene: 4. CDR3 in DNA: TGTGCCAGTGGACTAGCGGGACGTAATGAGCAGTTCTTC. The encoded protein is CASGLAGRNEQFF.